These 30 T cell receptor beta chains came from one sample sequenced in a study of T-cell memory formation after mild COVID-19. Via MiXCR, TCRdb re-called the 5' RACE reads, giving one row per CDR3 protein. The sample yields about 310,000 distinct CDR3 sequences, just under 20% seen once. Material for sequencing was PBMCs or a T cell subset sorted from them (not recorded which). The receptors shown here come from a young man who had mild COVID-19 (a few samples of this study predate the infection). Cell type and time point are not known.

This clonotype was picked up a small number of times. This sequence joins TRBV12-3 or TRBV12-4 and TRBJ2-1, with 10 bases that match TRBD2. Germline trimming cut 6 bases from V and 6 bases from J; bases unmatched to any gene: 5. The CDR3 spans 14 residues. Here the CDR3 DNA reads TGTGCCAGCAGCTTTCGGACTAGCGGCAATGAGCAGTTCTTC. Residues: CASSFRTSGNEQFF.

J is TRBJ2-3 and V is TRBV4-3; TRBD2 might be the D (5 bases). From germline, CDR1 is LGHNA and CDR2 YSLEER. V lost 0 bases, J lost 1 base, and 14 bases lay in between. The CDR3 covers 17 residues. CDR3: CASSQDLIGRGTDTQYF. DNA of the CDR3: TGCGCCAGCAGCCAAGATCTTATCGGGCGGGGCACAGATACGCAGTATTTT.

CDR3 bases: TGTGCCAGCAGTGACGGGGGTATCGAAACAGGCCTCCGTCAGTATTTT. Translation gives CASSDGGIETGLRQYF. The chain is built from TRBV6-4 and TRBJ2-3; D may match TRBD1 or TRBD2 (5 bases each). Germline V gene lookup returns CDR1 MRHNA and CDR2 SNTAGT. The V end lost 2 bases, the J end lost 12 bases, and 24 bases lay between the germline ends. The CDR3 is 16 amino acids.

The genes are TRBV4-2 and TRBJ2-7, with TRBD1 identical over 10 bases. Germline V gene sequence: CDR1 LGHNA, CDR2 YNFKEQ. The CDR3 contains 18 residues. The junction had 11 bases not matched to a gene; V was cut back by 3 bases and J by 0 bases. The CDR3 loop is CASSQKDTGQGISYEQYF. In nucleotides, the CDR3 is TGTGCCAGCAGCCAGAAAGATACGGGACAGGGGATCTCCTACGAGCAGTACTTC.

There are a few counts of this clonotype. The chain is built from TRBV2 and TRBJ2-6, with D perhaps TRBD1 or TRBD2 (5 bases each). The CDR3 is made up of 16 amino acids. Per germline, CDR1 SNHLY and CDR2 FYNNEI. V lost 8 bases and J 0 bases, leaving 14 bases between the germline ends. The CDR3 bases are TGTGCCAGCCGGGACCCTGGGAGCTCTGGGGCCAACGTCCTGACTTTC. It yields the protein CASRDPGSSGANVLTF.

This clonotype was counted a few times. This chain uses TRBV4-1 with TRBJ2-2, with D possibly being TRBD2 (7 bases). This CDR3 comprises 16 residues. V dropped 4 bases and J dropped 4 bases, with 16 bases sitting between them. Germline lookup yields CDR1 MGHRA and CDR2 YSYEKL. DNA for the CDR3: TGCGCCAGCAGCCCGATGGGAGGGGGGGGCACCGGGGAGCTGTTTTTT. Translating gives CASSPMGGGGTGELFF.

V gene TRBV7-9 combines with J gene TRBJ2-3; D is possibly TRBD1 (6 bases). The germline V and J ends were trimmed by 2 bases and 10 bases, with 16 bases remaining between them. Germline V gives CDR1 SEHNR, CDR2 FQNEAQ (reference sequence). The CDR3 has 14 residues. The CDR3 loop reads CASSLTVGTIPQYF. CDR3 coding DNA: TGTGCCAGCAGCTTAACCGTGGGGACAATCCCGCAGTATTTT.

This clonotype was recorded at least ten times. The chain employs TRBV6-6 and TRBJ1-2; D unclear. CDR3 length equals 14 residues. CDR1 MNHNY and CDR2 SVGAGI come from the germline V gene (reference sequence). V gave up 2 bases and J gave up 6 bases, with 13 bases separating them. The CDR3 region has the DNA TGTGCCAGCAGTTACGTTCAGGCCCTAGATGGCTACACCTTC. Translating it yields CASSYVQALDGYTF.

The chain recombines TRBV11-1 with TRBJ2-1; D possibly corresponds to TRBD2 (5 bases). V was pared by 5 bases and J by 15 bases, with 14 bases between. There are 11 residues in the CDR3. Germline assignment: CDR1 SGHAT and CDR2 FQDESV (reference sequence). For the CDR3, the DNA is TGTGCCAGCAGCAGTGACCTCGAGGGGTTCTTC. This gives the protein CASSSDLEGFF.

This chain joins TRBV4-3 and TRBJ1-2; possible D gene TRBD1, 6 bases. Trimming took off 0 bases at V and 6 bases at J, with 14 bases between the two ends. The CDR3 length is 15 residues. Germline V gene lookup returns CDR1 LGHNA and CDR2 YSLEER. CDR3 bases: TGCGCCAGCAGCCAAGATAGAGGGGGTAAGAATGGCTACACCTTC. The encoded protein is CASSQDRGGKNGYTF.

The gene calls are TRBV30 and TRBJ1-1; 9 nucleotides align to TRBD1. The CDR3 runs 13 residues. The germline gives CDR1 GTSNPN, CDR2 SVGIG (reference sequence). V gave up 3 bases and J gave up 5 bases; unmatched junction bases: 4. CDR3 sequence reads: CAWRGTGRTEAFF. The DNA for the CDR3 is TGTGCCTGGAGGGGGACAGGGAGAACTGAAGCTTTCTTT.

For the CDR3, the DNA is TGCAGTGCTAGAGGGGACCAAGAGCCGGAGACCCAGTACTTC. Translation gives CSARGDQEPETQYF. This chain connects TRBV20-1 to TRBJ2-5; TRBD1 or TRBD2 may be the D gene (5 bases each). The V and J ends lost 1 base and 5 bases respectively, with 14 bases between them. The CDR3 runs 14 residues. Germline CDR1 is DFQATT and CDR2 is SNEGSKA (reference sequence).

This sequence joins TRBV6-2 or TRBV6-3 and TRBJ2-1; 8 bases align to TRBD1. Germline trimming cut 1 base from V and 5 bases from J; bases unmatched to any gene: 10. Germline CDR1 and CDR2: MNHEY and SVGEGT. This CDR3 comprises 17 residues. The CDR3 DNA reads TGTGCCAGCAGTTACTTTAGACCCAGGGGACAGGACAATGAGCAGTTCTTC. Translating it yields CASSYFRPRGQDNEQFF.

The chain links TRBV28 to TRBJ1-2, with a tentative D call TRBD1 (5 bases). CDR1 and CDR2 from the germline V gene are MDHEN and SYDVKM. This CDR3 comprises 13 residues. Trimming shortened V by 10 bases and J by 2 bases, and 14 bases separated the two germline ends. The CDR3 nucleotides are TGTGCCACCTCGGACACGATAAACTATGGCTACACCTTC. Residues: CATSDTINYGYTF.

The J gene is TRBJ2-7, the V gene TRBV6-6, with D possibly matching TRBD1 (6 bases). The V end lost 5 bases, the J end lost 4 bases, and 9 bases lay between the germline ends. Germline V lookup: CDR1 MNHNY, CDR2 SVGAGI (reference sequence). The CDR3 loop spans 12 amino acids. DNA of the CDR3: TGTGCCAGCAGTAGAACAGGGTACGAGCAGTACTTC. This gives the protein CASSRTGYEQYF.

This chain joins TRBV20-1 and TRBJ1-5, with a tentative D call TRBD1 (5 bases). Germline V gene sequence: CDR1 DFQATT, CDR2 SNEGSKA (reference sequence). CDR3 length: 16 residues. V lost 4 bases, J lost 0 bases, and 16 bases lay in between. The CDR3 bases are TGCAGTGCTACCCGGGGGAGGGAATATAGCAATCAGCCCCAGCATTTT. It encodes CSATRGREYSNQPQHF.

CDR3 sequence: CASSPRRQATSQGEQYV. The DNA of the CDR3 is TGTGCCAGCAGTCCAAGACGACAGGCCACCTCACAAGGGGAGCAGTACGTC. The gene calls are TRBV28 and TRBJ2-7, with D maybe TRBD1 (6 bases). Trimming took 5 bases from V and 7 from J, leaving 27 bases between them. This CDR3 has 17 residues. The germline V gene has CDR1 MDHEN and CDR2 SYDVKM.

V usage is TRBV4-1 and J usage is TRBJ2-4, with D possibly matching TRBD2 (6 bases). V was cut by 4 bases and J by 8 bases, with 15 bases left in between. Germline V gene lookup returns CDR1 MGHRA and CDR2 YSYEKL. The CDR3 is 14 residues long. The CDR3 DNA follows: TGCGCCAGCAGCCGCGGGGCCCAGTGGGACATTCAGTACTTC. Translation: CASSRGAQWDIQYF.

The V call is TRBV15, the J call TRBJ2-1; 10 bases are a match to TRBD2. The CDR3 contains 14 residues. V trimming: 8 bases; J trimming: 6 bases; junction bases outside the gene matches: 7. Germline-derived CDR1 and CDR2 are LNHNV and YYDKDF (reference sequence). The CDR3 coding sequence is TGTGCCACCTTGCGGGCTAGCGGGGGCAATGAGCAGTTCTTC. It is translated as CATLRASGGNEQFF.

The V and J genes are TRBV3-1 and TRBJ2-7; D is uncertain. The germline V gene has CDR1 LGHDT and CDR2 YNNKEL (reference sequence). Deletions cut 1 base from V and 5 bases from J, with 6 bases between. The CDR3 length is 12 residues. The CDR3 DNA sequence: TGTGCCAGCAGCCAAGCAGTGGACGAGCAGTACTTC. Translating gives CASSQAVDEQYF.

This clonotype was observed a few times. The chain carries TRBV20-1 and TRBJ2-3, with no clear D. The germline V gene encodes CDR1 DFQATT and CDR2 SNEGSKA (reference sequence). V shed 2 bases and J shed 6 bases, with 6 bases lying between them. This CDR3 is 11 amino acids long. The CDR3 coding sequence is TGCAGTGCTAGAAGAGTTGATACGCAGTATTTT. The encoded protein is CSARRVDTQYF.

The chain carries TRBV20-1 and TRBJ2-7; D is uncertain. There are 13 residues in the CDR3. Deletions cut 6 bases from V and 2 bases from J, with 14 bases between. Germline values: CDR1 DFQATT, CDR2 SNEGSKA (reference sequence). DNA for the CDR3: TGCAGTGCCCCTACCCCAGGCACCTACGAGCAGTACTTC. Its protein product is CSAPTPGTYEQYF.

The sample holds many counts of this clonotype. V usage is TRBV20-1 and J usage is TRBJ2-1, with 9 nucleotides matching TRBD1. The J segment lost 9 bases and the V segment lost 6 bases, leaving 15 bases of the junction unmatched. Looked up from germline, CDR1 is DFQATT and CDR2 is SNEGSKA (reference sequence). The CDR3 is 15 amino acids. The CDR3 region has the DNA TGCAGTGCGCGCGCCGGGACAGGGTATGCCGTTGAGCAGTTCTTC. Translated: CSARAGTGYAVEQFF.

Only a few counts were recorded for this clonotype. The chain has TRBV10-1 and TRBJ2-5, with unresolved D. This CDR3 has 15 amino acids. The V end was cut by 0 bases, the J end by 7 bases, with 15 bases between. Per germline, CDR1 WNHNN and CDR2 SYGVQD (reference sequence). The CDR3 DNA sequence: TGCGCCAGCAGTGAGTCAGCTTCTCCCCTGGGGACCCAGTACTTC. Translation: CASSESASPLGTQYF.

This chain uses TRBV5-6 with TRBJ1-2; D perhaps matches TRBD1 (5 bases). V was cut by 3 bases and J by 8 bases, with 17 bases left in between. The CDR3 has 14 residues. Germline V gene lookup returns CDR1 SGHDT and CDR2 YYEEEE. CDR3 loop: CASSSGALRGGYTF. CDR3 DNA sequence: TGTGCCAGCAGCTCCGGGGCCCTTCGAGGGGGCTACACCTTC.

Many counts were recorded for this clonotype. The chain's CDR3 is CASSLSGRTNEKLFF. The CDR3 DNA reads as TGCGCCAGCAGCTTGTCGGGAAGGACTAATGAAAAACTGTTTTTT. The genes are TRBV5-1 and TRBJ1-4; D gene uncertain. CDR1 and CDR2 (germline): SGHRS, YFSETQ. Trimming stripped 1 base from V and 2 bases from J, with 9 bases between. This CDR3 spans 15 amino acids. Supplemented by reference TRBV5-1 and TRBJ1-4, the full variable domain reads KAGVTQTPRYLIKTRGQQVTLSCSPISGHRSVSWYQQTPGQGLQFLFEYFSETQRNKGNFPGRFSGRQFSNSRSEMNVSTLELGDSALYLCASSLSGRTNEKLFFGSGTQLSVL.

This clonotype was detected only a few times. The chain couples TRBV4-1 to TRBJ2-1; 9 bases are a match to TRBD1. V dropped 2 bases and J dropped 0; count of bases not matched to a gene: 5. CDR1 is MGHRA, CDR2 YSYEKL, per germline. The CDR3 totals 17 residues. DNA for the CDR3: TGCGCCAGCAGCCAACATCCGGGACAGGGCTCCTACAATGAGCAGTTCTTC. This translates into CASSQHPGQGSYNEQFF.

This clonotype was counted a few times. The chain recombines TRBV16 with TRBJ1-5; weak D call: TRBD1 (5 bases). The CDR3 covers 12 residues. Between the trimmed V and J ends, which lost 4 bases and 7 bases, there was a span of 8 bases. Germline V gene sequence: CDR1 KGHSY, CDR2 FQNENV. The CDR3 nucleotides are TGTGCCAGCAGCCCCCAGGGACAGCCCCAGCATTTT. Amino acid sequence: CASSPQGQPQHF.

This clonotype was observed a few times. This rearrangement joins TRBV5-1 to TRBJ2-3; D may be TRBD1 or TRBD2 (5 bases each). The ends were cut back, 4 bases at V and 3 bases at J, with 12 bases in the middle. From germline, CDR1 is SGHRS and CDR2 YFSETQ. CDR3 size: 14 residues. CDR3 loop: CASSGGRRTDTQYF. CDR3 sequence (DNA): TGCGCCAGCAGCGGGGGACGCCGAACAGATACGCAGTATTTT.

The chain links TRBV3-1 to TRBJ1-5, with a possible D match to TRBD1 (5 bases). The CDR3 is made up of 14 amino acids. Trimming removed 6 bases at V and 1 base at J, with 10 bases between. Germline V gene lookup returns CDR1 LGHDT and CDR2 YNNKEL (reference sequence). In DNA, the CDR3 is TGTGCCAGCAGTACCGCAGGGAGCAATCAGCCCCAGCATTTT. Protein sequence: CASSTAGSNQPQHF.